Presented here are 2 T cell receptor beta chains from one specimen sequenced in a study of blood T cells in healthy people across ages. A second PCR of roughly 7 to 11 cycles used a sample-barcoded 5' primer and a J-beta primer mix. Via MiXCR, TCRdb re-called the 5' RACE reads, giving one row per CDR3 protein. The repertoire holds approximately 1.5 million distinct CDR3 sequences, with approximately 32% as singletons. The sample was blood. The receptors here all came from a woman aged 25 to 39 in good health.

V is TRBV7-9 and J is TRBJ1-5; D is unclear. With 4 bases removed from V and 6 bases from J, the gap between germline ends came to 16 bases. The CDR3 totals 15 residues. The germline V gene has CDR1 SEHNR and CDR2 FQNEAQ (reference sequence). CDR3 sequence: CASSSEAHVGQPQHF. The CDR3 DNA is TGTGCCAGCAGCTCGGAAGCGCACGTGGGTCAGCCCCAGCATTTT.

This clonotype has only one observation. The chain combines TRBV7-3 with TRBJ1-1; possibly TRBD1 for D (6 bases). V shed 4 bases and J shed 0 bases, with 18 bases lying between them. Germline V gives CDR1 SGHTA, CDR2 FQGTGA. There are 17 residues in the CDR3. The CDR3 DNA sequence: TGTGCCAGCAGCTCCCGGGACACAGCACGGATGAACACTGAAGCTTTCTTT. Encoded protein: CASSSRDTARMNTEAFF.